This TCR beta chain was found in a study of shared clonotypes between healthy human individuals. Study-level information: Plates per donor: three CD4 naive, three CD4 memory, two CD8 naive, one CD8 memory. Study results and caveats: Clonotype sharing across a few donors was observed for about 5.5% of naive CD4 clonotypes.

The germline V gene has CDR1 LGHNA and CDR2 YSLEER. The CDR3 covers 13 residues. For this clone: Its antigen is not known. The junction differs from germline at one of its ends, possibly a read error.

CD4+ cells were split into CD45RA+ naive and CD45RA-negative memory subsets. Assay: immunoSEQ multiplex PCR; the TCRdb copy retains only in-frame clones and omits some. The sample consists of a few million clones, roughly 92% of them appearing once. This TCR derives from a man younger than 35 in good health. Some clones in this sample may be carry-over from other donors' samples. The specimen was naive CD4+ T cells from PBMCs. Subset given: CD45RA+ positively selected. This chain connects TRBV4-3 to TRBJ2-1; D remains unclear. The CDR3: CASSLRQRMEQFF. The CDR3 nucleotides are TGCGCCAGTAGCCTTCGACAAAGGATGGAGCAGTTCTTC.